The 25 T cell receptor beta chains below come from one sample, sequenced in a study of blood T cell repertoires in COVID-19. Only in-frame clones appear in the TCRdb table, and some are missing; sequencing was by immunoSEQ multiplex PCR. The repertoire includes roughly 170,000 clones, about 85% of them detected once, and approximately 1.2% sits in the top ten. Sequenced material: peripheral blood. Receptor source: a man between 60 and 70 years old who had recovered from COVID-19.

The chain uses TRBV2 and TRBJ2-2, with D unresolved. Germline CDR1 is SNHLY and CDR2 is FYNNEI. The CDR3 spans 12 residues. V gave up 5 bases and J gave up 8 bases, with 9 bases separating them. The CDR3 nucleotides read TGTGCCAGCAGTACTTATCCGGGGGAGCTGTTTTTT. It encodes CASSTYPGELFF.

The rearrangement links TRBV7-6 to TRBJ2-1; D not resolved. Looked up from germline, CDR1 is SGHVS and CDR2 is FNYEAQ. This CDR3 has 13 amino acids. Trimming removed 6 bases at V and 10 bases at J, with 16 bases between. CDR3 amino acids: CASSLVPEREQFF. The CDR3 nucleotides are TGTGCCAGCAGTCTTGTCCCAGAGAGGGAGCAGTTCTTC.

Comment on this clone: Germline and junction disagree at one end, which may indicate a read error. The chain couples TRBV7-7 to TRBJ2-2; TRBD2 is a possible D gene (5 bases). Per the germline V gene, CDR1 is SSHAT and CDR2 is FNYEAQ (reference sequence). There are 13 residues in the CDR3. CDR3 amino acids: CASSLDGGGELFF. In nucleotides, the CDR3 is TGTGCTAGCAGCTTAGATGGAGGTGGGGAGCTGTTTTTT. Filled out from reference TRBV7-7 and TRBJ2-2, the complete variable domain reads GAGVSQSPRYKVTKRGQDVTLRCDPISSHATLYWYQQALGQGPEFLTYFNYEAQPDKSGLPSDRFSAERPEGSISTLTIQRTEQRDSAMYRCASSLDGGGELFFGEGSRLTVL.

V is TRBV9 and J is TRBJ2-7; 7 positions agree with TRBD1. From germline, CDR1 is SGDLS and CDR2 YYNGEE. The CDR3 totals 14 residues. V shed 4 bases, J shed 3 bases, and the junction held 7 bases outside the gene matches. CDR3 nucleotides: TGTGCCAGCAGCCCAGGGGGACAATTCTACGAGCAGTACTTC. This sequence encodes CASSPGGQFYEQYF.

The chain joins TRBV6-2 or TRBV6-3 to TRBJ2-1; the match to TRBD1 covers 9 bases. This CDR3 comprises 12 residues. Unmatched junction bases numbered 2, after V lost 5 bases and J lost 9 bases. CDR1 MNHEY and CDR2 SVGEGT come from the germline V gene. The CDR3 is CASSTGGSEQFF. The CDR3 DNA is TGTGCCAGCAGTACAGGGGGCAGTGAGCAGTTCTTC.

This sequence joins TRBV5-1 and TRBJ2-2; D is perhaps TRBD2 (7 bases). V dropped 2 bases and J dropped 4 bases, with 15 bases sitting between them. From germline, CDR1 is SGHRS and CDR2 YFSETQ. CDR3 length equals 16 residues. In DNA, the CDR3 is TGCGCCAGCAGCTTTGGAGGGGGGGCCGGCACCGGGGAGCTGTTTTTT. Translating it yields CASSFGGGAGTGELFF.

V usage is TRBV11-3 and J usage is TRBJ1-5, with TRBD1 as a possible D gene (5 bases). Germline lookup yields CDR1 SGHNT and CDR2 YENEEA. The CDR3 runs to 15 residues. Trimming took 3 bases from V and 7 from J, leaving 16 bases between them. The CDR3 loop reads CASSFLRQGSQPQHF. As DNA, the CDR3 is TGTGCCAGCAGCTTTCTGAGGCAGGGCAGCCAGCCCCAGCATTTT. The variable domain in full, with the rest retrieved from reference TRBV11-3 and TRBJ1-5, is EAGVVQSPRYKIIEKKQPVAFWCNPISGHNTLYWYLQNLGQGPELLIRYENEEAVDDSQLPKDRFSAERLKGVDSTLKIQPAELGDSAVYLCASSFLRQGSQPQHFGDGTRLSIL.

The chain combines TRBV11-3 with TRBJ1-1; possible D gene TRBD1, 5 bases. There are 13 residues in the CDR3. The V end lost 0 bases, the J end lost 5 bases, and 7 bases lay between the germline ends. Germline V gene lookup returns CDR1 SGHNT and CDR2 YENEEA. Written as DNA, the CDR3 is TGTGCCAGCAGCTTAGAAGGGGAAACTGAAGCTTTCTTT. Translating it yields CASSLEGETEAFF.

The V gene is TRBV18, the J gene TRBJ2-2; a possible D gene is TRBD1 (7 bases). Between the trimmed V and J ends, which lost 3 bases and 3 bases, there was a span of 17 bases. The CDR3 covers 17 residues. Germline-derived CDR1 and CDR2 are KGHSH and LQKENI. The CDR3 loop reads CASSPLTQGGDTGELFF. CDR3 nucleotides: TGTGCCAGCTCACCCCTCACCCAGGGGGGCGACACCGGGGAGCTGTTTTTT.

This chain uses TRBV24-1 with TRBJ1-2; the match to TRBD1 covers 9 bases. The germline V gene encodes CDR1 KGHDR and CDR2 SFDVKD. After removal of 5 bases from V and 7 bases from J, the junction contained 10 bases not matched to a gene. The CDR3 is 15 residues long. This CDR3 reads CATSVAGTGPFGYTF. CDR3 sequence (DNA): TGTGCCACCAGTGTCGCCGGGACAGGGCCTTTTGGCTACACCTTC.

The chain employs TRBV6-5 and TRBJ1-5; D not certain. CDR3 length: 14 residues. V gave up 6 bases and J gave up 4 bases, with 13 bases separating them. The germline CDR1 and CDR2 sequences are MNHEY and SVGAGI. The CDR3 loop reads CASRAAATNQPQHF. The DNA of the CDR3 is TGTGCCAGCAGAGCGGCAGCGACGAATCAGCCCCAGCATTTT.

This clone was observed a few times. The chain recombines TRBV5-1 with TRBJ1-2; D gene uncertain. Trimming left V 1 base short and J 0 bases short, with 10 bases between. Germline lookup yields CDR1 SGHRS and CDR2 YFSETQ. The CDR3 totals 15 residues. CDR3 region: CASSLLTVSNYGYTF. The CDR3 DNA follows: TGCGCCAGCAGCTTGTTAACAGTTTCTAACTATGGCTACACCTTC.

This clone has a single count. The CDR3 DNA reads as TGCAGTCCGGGGCGGGAGTATGGCTACACCTTC. Its protein is CSPGREYGYTF. The chain is built from TRBV20-1 and TRBJ1-2; possibly TRBD1 for D (5 bases). From germline, CDR1 is DFQATT and CDR2 SNEGSKA (reference sequence). The CDR3 covers 11 residues. Trimming cost V 8 bases and J 5 bases, with 12 bases left between them.

The CDR3, as DNA: TGTGCCAGCAGCTTGACTCGGGGAGCGGGGGTTGGCGATGAGCAGTTCTTC. Translation gives CASSLTRGAGVGDEQFF. The rearrangement joins TRBV5-6 to TRBJ2-1; 8 positions agree with TRBD2. The CDR3 sequence is 17 residues long. The germline gives CDR1 SGHDT, CDR2 YYEEEE. J was trimmed by 8 bases and V by 1 base; bases with no gene match: 14.

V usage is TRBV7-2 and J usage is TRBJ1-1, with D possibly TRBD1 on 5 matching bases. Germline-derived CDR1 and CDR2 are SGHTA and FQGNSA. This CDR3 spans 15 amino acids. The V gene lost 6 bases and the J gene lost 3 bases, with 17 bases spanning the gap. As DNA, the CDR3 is TGTGCCAGCAGTAGGGCCCGATCGGGGGACACTGAAGCTTTCTTT. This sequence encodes CASSRARSGDTEAFF.

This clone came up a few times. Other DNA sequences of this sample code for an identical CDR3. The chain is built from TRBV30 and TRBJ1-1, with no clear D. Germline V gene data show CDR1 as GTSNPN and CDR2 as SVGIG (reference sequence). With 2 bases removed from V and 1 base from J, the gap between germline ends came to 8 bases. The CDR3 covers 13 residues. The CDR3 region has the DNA TGTGCCTGGAGTAGAACAGCGAACACTGAAGCTTTCTTT. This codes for CAWSRTANTEAFF. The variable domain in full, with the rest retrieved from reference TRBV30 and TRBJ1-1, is SQTIHQWPATLVQPVGSPLSLECTVEGTSNPNLYWYRQAAGRGLQLLFYSVGIGQISSEVPQNLSASRPQDRQFILSSKKLLLSDSGFYLCAWSRTANTEAFFGQGTRLTVV.

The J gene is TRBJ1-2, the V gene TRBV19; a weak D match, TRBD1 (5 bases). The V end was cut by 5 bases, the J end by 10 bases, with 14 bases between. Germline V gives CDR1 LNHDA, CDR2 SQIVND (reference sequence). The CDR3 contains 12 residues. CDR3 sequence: CASSFTGEAYTF. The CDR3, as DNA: TGTGCCAGTAGTTTCACAGGAGAAGCCTACACCTTC.

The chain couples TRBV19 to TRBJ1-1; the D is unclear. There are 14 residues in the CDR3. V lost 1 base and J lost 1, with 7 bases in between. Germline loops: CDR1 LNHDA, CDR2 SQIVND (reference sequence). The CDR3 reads CASSIGIPNTEAFF. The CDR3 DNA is TGTGCCAGTAGTATAGGTATTCCGAACACTGAAGCTTTCTTT.

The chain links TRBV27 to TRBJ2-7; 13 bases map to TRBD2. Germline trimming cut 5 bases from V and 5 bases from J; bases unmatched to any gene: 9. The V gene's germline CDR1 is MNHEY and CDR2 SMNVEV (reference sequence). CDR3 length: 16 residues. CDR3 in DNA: TGTGCCAGCAGTATACTGACTAGCGGGGGGTTCGACGAGCAGTACTTC. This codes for CASSILTSGGFDEQYF.

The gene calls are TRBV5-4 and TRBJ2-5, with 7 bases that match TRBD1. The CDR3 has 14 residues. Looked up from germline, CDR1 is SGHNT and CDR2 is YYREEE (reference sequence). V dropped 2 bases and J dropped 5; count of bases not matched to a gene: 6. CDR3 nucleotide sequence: TGTGCCAGCAGCTTCCTAGGGGGCTTGGAGACCCAGTACTTC. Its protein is CASSFLGGLETQYF. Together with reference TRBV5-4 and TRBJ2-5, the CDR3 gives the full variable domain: ETGVTQSPTHLIKTRGQQVTLRCSSQSGHNTVSWYQQALGQGPQFIFQYYREEENGRGNFPPRFSGLQFPNYSSELNVNALELDDSALYLCASSFLGGLETQYFGPGTRLLVL.

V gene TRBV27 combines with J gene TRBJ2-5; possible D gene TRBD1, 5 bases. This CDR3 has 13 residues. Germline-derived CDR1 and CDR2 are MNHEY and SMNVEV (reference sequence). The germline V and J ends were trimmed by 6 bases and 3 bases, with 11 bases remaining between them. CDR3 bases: TGTGCCAGCAGCCCCAGGGCAAAAGAGACCCAGTACTTC. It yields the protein CASSPRAKETQYF.

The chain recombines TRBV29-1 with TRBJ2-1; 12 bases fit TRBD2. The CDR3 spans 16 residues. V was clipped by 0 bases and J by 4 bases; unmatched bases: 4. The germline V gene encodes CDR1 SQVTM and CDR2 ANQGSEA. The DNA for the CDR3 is TGCAGCGTTGAAGATCTTCTAGCGGGGGGGTACAATGAGCAGTTCTTC. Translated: CSVEDLLAGGYNEQFF.

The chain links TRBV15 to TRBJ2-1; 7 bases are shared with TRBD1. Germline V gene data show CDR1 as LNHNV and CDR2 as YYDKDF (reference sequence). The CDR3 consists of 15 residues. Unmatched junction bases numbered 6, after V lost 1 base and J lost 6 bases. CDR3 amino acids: CATSRGTGLGNEQFF. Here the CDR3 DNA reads TGTGCCACCAGCAGAGGGACAGGATTGGGCAATGAGCAGTTCTTC.

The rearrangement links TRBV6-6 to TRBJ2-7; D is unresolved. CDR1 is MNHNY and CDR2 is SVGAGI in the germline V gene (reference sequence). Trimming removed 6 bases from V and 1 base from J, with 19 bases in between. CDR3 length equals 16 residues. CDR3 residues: CASRAFGSAKSYEQYF. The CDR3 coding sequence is TGTGCCAGCAGGGCCTTTGGGTCAGCGAAATCCTACGAGCAGTACTTC.

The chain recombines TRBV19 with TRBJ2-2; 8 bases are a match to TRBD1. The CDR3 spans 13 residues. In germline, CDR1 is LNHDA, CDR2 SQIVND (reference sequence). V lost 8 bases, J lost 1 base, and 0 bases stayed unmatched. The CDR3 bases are TGTGCCAGTGGGACAGGGAACACCGGGGAGCTGTTTTTT. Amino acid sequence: CASGTGNTGELFF.